A single sample gave rise to the 20 T cell receptor beta chains below, sequenced in a study of blood T cells in healthy people across ages. Next came a second PCR, run for about 7 to 12 cycles, which used a sample-barcoded 5' primer along with a J-beta primer mix. One entry per CDR3 protein results from TCRdb running MiXCR on the 5' RACE reads. The sample lists roughly 1.5 million distinct CDR3 sequences; about 45% were seen once. The sample taken for sequencing was blood. The receptors derive from a woman between 18 and 29 years old in good health.

The chain is built from TRBV18 and TRBJ2-1; 12 positions match TRBD2. The V segment lost 3 bases and the J segment 8 bases; nucleotides outside the gene matches: 5. Germline values: CDR1 KGHSH, CDR2 LQKENI. The CDR3 loop spans 15 amino acids. The CDR3 coding sequence is TGTGCCAGCTCACCCACTAGCGGGAGGACCTATGAGCAGTTCTTC. This sequence encodes CASSPTSGRTYEQFF.

This clonotype occurred a few times. The V call is TRBV15, the J call TRBJ2-7; the match to TRBD2 covers 9 bases. CDR3 length: 17 amino acids. From germline, CDR1 is LNHNV and CDR2 YYDKDF (reference sequence). Unmatched junction bases numbered 11, after V lost 1 base and J lost 4 bases. In nucleotides, the CDR3 is TGTGCCACCAGCAGAGGGGGGGTCCTAGCGGGATTTTACGAGCAGTACTTC. It is translated as CATSRGGVLAGFYEQYF. The variable domain in full, with the rest retrieved from reference TRBV15 and TRBJ2-7, is DAMVIQNPRYQVTQFGKPVTLSCSQTLNHNVMYWYQQKSSQAPKLLFHYYDKDFNNEADTPDNFQSRRPNTSFCFLDIRSPGLGDTAMYLCATSRGGVLAGFYEQYFGPGTRLTVT.

This clonotype was counted a few times. CDR3 nucleotides: TGTGCCAGCAGCCAAGGGGTCCCGGGGACTAACTATGGCTACACCTTC. Amino acid sequence: CASSQGVPGTNYGYTF. The chain is built from TRBV3-1 and TRBJ1-2; D remains unclear. V dropped 1 base and J dropped 0 bases, with 12 bases sitting between them. The germline V gene encodes CDR1 LGHDT and CDR2 YNNKEL (reference sequence). The CDR3 runs 16 residues.

The chain is built from TRBV27 and TRBJ2-1; 7 bases match TRBD2. Germline CDR1 and CDR2: MNHEY and SMNVEV (reference sequence). The CDR3 loop spans 13 amino acids. V trimming: 5 bases; J trimming: 9 bases; junction bases outside the gene matches: 7. The CDR3 loop is CASSQRRELEQFF. CDR3 sequence (DNA): TGTGCCAGCAGTCAACGGCGGGAGCTTGAGCAGTTCTTC.

The chain combines TRBV7-2 with TRBJ2-5; D may correspond to TRBD1 or TRBD2 (5 bases each). The J call may be incorrect, as the DNA end agrees better with TRBJ2-7. Germline V gene sequence: CDR1 SGHTA, CDR2 FQGNSA. The CDR3 is 14 amino acids. The CDR3 DNA reads TGTGCCAGCAGCTTCAGGGTAGGAGGCTACGAGCAGTACTTC. Protein: CASSFRVGGYEQYF.

This chain uses TRBV24-1 with TRBJ2-3; D call uncertain. The CDR3 is 13 residues long. The germline V gene has CDR1 KGHDR and CDR2 SFDVKD. V lost 5 bases and J 4 bases, leaving 9 bases between the germline ends. CDR3 DNA sequence: TGTGCCACCAGTGTGCTTGGTGCAGATACGCAGTATTTT. Its translation is CATSVLGADTQYF.

This chain connects TRBV27 to TRBJ1-6, with D possibly being TRBD1 (5 bases). The CDR3 covers 15 residues. V was clipped by 2 bases and J by 7 bases, with 12 bases between them. Germline V CDR1 and CDR2: MNHEY, SMNVEV (reference sequence). This CDR3 reads CASSLAGAGNSPLHF. As DNA, the CDR3 is TGTGCCAGCAGTTTAGCCGGGGCCGGGAATTCACCCCTCCACTTT.

In this sample, this clonotype turned up a few times. The J gene is TRBJ2-1, the V gene TRBV29-1, with 10 bases aligning to TRBD2. The CDR3 contains 15 residues. With V trimmed by 3 bases and J by 5 bases, 7 bases remained unmatched. Per the germline V gene, CDR1 is SQVTM and CDR2 is ANQGSEA. Here the CDR3 DNA reads TGCAGCGTTGATCCTAGCGGGAGTCTTCACAATGAGCAGTTCTTC. This translates into CSVDPSGSLHNEQFF.

This clonotype was found a few times. The chain combines TRBV29-1 with TRBJ1-2, with D perhaps matching TRBD1 (6 bases). Deletions cut 4 bases from V and 4 bases from J, with 16 bases between. Germline V lookup: CDR1 SQVTM, CDR2 ANQGSEA. The CDR3 spans 14 residues. CDR3 protein: CSVGGQSQGYGYTF. For the CDR3, the DNA is TGCAGCGTTGGCGGACAGTCCCAGGGCTATGGCTACACCTTC.

This clonotype was found a few times. The chain uses TRBV25-1 and TRBJ1-1, with D unresolved. Germline V CDR1 and CDR2: MGHDK, SYGVNS. CDR3 length equals 14 residues. V was shortened by 3 bases and J by 4 bases, with 12 bases between the two germline ends. The CDR3 sequence: CASSDTGMGTEAFF. The CDR3 nucleotides read TGTGCCAGCAGTGACACGGGGATGGGCACTGAAGCTTTCTTT. Full variable domain (rest looked up from reference TRBV25-1 and TRBJ1-1): EADIYQTPRYLVIGTGKKITLECSQTMGHDKMYWYQQDPGMELHLIHYSYGVNSTEKGDLSSESTVSRIRTEHFPLTLESARPSHTSQYLCASSDTGMGTEAFFGQGTRLTVV.

This clonotype has only a few counts. V usage is TRBV12-3 or TRBV12-4 and J usage is TRBJ2-3, with TRBD2 matching over 14 bases. This CDR3 comprises 15 residues. V was clipped by 8 bases and J by 4 bases; unmatched bases: 5. CDR3 region: CASLRLAGGADTQYF. The CDR3 nucleotides read TGTGCCAGCCTTCGACTAGCGGGGGGGGCAGATACGCAGTATTTT.

V usage is TRBV5-6 and J usage is TRBJ2-3; D is ambiguous. The V and J ends lost 3 bases and 7 bases respectively, with 15 bases between them. CDR3 size: 14 residues. Germline V gives CDR1 SGHDT, CDR2 YYEEEE. The CDR3 coding sequence is TGTGCCAGCAGCTGGGATCTAGGATCATATACGCAGTATTTT. Translating it yields CASSWDLGSYTQYF.

This clonotype was observed a handful of times. The chain has TRBV14 and TRBJ1-2; 7 positions agree with TRBD1. Germline CDR1 is SGHDN and CDR2 is FVKESK. The CDR3 sequence is 15 residues long. Germline trimming cut 4 bases from V and 4 bases from J; bases unmatched to any gene: 9. CDR3 residues: CASSPRQGPSYGYTF. DNA of the CDR3: TGTGCCAGCAGCCCCCGACAGGGACCGTCCTATGGCTACACCTTC. Full variable domain (remainder filled in from reference TRBV14 and TRBJ1-2): EAGVTQFPSHSVIEKGQTVTLRCDPISGHDNLYWYRRVMGKEIKFLLHFVKESKQDESGMPNNRFLAERTGGTYSTLKVQPAELEDSGVYFCASSPRQGPSYGYTFGSGTRLTVV.

The gene calls are TRBV7-9 and TRBJ2-7; 8 positions match TRBD2. The CDR3 runs 17 residues. Trimming cost V 1 base and J 7 bases; bases outside gene matches: 15. CDR1 is SEHNR, CDR2 FQNEAQ, per germline (reference sequence). The CDR3 is CASSLVRGGTNDNEQYF. In nucleotides, the CDR3 is TGTGCCAGCAGCTTAGTACGGGGGGGGACCAACGACAATGAGCAGTACTTC.

The chain joins TRBV6-6 to TRBJ2-5; weak D call: TRBD2 (5 bases). Germline values: CDR1 MNHNY, CDR2 SVGAGI (reference sequence). The CDR3 consists of 17 residues. V lost 0 bases and J 1 base, leaving 15 bases between the germline ends. In DNA form, the CDR3 reads TGTGCCAGCAGTTACTCTTTGAGGGCGGACCCCCAAGAGACCCAGTACTTC. Protein product: CASSYSLRADPQETQYF.

This chain uses TRBV20-1 with TRBJ1-3; D may be TRBD1 (6 bases). Looked up from germline, CDR1 is DFQATT and CDR2 is SNEGSKA (reference sequence). The length of the CDR3 is 14 residues. The germline V and J ends were trimmed by 6 bases and 5 bases, with 17 bases remaining between them. CDR3 nucleotide sequence: TGCAGTGCGGCGGGGTACAGGGCCCGAAACACCATATATTTT. Its protein is CSAAGYRARNTIYF.

The gene calls are TRBV25-1 and TRBJ1-6; TRBD1 matches at 7 bases. Trimming removed 4 bases from V and 9 bases from J; junction bases left unmatched: 6. Germline values: CDR1 MGHDK, CDR2 SYGVNS. The CDR3 loop spans 14 amino acids. Here the CDR3 DNA reads TGTGCCAGCAGTGGTTTTACAGGGGTTTCACCCCTCCACTTT. This codes for CASSGFTGVSPLHF.

The chain uses TRBV12-3 or TRBV12-4 and TRBJ1-6; D not resolved. V was trimmed by 6 bases and J by 3 bases, leaving 6 bases between them. This CDR3 has 13 amino acids. The CDR3 is CASRADYNSPLHF. CDR3 DNA: TGTGCCAGCAGAGCAGACTATAATTCACCCCTCCACTTT.

In its sample, this clonotype was seen once. This chain uses TRBV12-3 or TRBV12-4 with TRBJ2-7; D is uncertain. The DNA end lines up better with TRBJ2-5; the J call may be wrong. The CDR3 runs 14 residues. For the CDR3, the DNA is TGTGCCAGCAGTTCACGGGCCCGAGAAAAGACCCAGTACTTC. Translating it yields CASSSRAREKTQYF.

The rearrangement links TRBV28 to TRBJ1-5; no firm D call. V lost 5 bases and J 5 bases, leaving 7 bases between the germline ends. This CDR3 is built from 12 residues. Germline values: CDR1 MDHEN, CDR2 SYDVKM. This CDR3 reads CASSEMDQPQHF. The CDR3 DNA reads TGTGCCAGCAGTGAAATGGATCAGCCCCAGCATTTT.